This T cell receptor beta chain was sequenced for a study of CD8 T cells in Susac syndrome. Reverse transcription used roughly 0.5 to 1 ug RNA and random hexamers. By means of immunoSEQ multiplex PCR, TCR beta CDR3 spanning 54 Vbeta and 13 Jbeta underwent amplification. Using its own MiXCR run on the immunoSEQ multiplex PCR reads, TCRdb lists one record per CDR3 protein. The sample yields about 200,000 distinct CDR3 sequences, about 94% seen once. The sequenced target, TCR beta, came from blood CD8+ and CD4+ T cells. The patients who served as multiple sclerosis controls were treatment-naive and had stable or active relapsing-remitting disease that fulfilled the revised McDonald criteria. The receptor was isolated from a human donor with multiple sclerosis. Input material: CD8+ T cells from PBMCs.

DNA for the CDR3: TGCGCCAGCAGCCAAATGGGACAGGCACTAGTCACCACAGATACGCAGTATTTT. Translating gives CASSQMGQALVTTDTQYF. The genes are TRBV4-1 and TRBJ2-3, with TRBD1 matching over 8 bases. Per the germline V gene, CDR1 is MGHRA and CDR2 is YSYEKL. J lost 2 bases, V lost 2 bases, and 12 bases had no gene match. The CDR3 length is 18 residues.